This T cell receptor beta chain was sequenced during a study of blood T cell repertoires in COVID-19. Profiling relied on immunoSEQ multiplex PCR, and the TCRdb table lists in-frame clones only, not all of them. This sample has approximately 120,000 clones, with 70% to 75% found just once. After removal of 5 bases from V and 4 bases from J, the junction contained 8 bases not matched to a gene. Germline CDR1 is SGHRS and CDR2 is YFSETQ. The CDR3 has 14 amino acids. The chain is built from TRBV5-1 and TRBJ1-1; 7 positions agree with TRBD1. The TCR sequence derives from a man of 80 years or more with COVID-19, enrolled during active disease. Sequencing was done on a sample of peripheral blood. In nucleotides, the CDR3 is TGCGCCAGCAGGGCTACAGGGGAGGCCACTGAAGCTTTCTTT. Translating gives CASRATGEATEAFF.